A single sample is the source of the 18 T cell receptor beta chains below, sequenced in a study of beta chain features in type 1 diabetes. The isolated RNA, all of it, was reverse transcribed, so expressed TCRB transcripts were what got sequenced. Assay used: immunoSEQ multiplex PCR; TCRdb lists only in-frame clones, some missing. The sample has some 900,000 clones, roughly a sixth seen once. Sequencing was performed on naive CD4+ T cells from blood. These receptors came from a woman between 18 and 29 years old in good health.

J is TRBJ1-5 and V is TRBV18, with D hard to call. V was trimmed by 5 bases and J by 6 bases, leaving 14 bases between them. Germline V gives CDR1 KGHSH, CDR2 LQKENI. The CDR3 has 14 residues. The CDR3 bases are TGTGCCAGCTCAACCTCTCCGGAGAGTCAGCCCCAGCATTTT. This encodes CASSTSPESQPQHF.

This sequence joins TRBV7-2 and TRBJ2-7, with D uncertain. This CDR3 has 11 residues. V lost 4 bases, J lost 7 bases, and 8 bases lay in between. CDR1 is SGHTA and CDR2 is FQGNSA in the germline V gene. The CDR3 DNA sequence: TGTGCCAGCAGCTACTACGGGGAGCAGTACTTC. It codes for CASSYYGEQYF.

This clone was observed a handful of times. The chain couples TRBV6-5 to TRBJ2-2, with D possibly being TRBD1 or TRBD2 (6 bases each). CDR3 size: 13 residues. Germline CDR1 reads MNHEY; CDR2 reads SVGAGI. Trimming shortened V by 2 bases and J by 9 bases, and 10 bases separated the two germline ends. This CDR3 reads CASSYRGARELFF. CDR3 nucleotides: TGTGCCAGCAGTTACAGGGGGGCACGGGAGCTGTTTTTT.

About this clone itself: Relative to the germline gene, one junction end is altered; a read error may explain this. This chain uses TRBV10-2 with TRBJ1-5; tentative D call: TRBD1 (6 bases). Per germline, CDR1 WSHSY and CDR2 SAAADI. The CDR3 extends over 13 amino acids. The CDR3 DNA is TGTGCCATCAGTGGGGGGCCCAATCAGCCCCAGCATTTT. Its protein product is CAISGGPNQPQHF.

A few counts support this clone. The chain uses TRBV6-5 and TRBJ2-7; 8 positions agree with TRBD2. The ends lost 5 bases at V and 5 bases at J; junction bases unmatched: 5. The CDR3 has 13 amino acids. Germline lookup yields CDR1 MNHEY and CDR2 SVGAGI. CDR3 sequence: CASSGLAAHEQYF. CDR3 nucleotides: TGTGCCAGCAGTGGACTAGCAGCTCACGAGCAGTACTTC.

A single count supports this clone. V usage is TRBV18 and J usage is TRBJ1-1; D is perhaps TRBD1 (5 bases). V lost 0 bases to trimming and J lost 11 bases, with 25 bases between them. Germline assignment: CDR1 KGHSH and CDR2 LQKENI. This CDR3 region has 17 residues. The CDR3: CASSPPNLARRAREAFF. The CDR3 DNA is TGTGCCAGCTCACCACCGAACCTGGCTCGCAGGGCGAGGGAGGCTTTCTTT.

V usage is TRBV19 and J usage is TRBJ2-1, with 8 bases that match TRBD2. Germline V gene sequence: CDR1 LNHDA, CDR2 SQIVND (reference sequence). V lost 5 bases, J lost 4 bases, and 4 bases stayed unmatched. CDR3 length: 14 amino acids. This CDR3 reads CASSYSGVYNEQFF. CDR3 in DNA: TGTGCCAGTAGTTATAGCGGGGTATACAATGAGCAGTTCTTC.

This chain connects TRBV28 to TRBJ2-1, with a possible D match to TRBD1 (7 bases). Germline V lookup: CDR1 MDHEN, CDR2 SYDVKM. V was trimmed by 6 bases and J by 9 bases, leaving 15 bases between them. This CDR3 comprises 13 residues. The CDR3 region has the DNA TGTGCCAGCAGCCAGACAGGGCGGGGTGAGCAGTTCTTC. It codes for CASSQTGRGEQFF.

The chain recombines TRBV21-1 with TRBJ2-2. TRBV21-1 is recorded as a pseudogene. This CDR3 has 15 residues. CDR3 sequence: CASSKAKGNTGELFF. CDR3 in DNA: TGTGCCAGCAGCAAAGCGAAGGGGAACACCGGGGAGCTGTTTTTT.

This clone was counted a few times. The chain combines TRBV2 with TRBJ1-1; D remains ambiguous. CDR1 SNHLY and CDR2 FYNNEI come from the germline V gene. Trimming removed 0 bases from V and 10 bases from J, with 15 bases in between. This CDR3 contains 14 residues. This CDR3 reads CASSEALRASVAFF. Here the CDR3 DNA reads TGTGCCAGCAGTGAAGCGCTTAGAGCTAGCGTAGCTTTCTTT.

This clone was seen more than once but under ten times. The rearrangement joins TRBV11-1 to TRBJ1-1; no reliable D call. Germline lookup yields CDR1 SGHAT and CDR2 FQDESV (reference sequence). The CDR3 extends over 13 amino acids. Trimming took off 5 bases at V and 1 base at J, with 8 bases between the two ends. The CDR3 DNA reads TGTGCCAGCAGCCTTAACACGAACACTGAAGCTTTCTTT. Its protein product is CASSLNTNTEAFF.

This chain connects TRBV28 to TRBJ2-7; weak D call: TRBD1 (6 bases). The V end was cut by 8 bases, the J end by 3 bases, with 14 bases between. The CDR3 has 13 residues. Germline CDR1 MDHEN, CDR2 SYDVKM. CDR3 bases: TGTGCCAGCTCAGGGGTCTTACGCTACGAGCAGTACTTC. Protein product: CASSGVLRYEQYF.

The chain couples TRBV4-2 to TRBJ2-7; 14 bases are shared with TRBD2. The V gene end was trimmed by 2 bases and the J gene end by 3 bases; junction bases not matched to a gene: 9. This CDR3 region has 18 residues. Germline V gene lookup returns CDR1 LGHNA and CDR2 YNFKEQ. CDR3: CASSQFTGTSGRGYEQYF. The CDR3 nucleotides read TGTGCCAGCAGCCAATTTACCGGGACTAGCGGGAGAGGCTACGAGCAGTACTTC.

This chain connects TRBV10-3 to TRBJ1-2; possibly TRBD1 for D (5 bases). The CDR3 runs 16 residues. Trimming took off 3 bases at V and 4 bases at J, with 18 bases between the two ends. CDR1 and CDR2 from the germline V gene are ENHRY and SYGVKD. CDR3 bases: TGTGCCATCAGTGATTCCCGGGACTCGGTTCCCTATGGCTACACCTTC. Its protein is CAISDSRDSVPYGYTF.

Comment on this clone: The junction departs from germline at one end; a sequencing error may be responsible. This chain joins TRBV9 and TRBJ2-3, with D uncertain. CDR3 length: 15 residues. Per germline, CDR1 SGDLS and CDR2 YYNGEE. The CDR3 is CAGSPRSASTDTQYF. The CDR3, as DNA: TGTGCCGGCAGCCCGAGGTCGGCTAGCACAGATACGCAGTATTTT.

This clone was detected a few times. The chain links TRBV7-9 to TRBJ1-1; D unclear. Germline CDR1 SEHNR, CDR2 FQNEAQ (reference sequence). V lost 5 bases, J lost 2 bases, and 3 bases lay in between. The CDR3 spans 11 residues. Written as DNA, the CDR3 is TGTGCCAGCAGCCACAACACTGAAGCTTTCTTT. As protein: CASSHNTEAFF.

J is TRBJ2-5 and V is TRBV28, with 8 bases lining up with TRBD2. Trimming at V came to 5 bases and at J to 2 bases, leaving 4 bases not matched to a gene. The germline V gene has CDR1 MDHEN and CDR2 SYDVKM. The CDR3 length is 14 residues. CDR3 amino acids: CASSIGLAQETQYF. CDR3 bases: TGTGCCAGCAGTATTGGACTAGCTCAAGAGACCCAGTACTTC.

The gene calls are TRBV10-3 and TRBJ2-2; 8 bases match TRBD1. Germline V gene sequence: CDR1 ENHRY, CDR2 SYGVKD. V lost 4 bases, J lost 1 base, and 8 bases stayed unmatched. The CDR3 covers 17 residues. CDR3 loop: CAISVVGGQGNTGELFF. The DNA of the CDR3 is TGTGCCATCAGTGTGGTCGGAGGACAGGGGAACACCGGGGAGCTGTTTTTT.